The rows below give T cell receptor beta chains drawn from one sample of a study of T cells in Graves' hyperthyroidism and ophthalmopathy. TCRdb reprocessed the multiplex PCR reads with MiXCR, giving one entry per CDR3 protein. In the table there are some 570,000 distinct CDR3 sequences, roughly 15% of which are singletons. Material: blood. These receptors all come from a young woman with Graves' ophthalmopathy. The CDR3 runs from the conserved cysteine through the conserved F or W. Fields, in order: J gene, clone size, D gene, V gene, CDR3 DNA, CDR3 protein. D genes are given only for firm matches. Clone size appears in some rows only: once, few, many, or a class for an expanded clone.

>TRBJ1-4|-|TRBD1|TRBV4-1
TGCGCCAGCAGCCAAGCCTCGGGACAGATTAATGAAAAACTGTTTTTT
CASSQASGQINEKLFF
>TRBJ2-7|many|TRBD1|TRBV6-1
TGTGCCAGCAGTGAATCGGGGACAGGTTCCTACGAGCAGTACTTC
CASSESGTGSYEQYF
>TRBJ2-7|-|-|TRBV6-7
TGTGCCAGCAGTTACGCACTACAGCCTTACGAGCAGTACTTC
CASSYALQPYEQYF
>TRBJ1-1|-|-|TRBV19
TGTGCCAGTAGTATAGAAGGGGGACCGAACACTGAAGCTTTCTTT
CASSIEGGPNTEAFF
>TRBJ2-1|many|-|TRBV5-1
TGCGCCAGCAGCTTGTCTGCAAGCTCCTACAATGAGCAGTTCTTC
CASSLSASSYNEQFF
>TRBJ2-1|many|TRBD2|TRBV20-1
TGCAGTGCTAGAGATGGGACTAGCTCCTACAATGAGCAGTTCTTC
CSARDGTSSYNEQFF
>TRBJ1-5|many|-|TRBV24-1
TGTGCCACTCAGGACAAGGCGGCCGGTAGCAATCAGCCCCAGCATTTT
CATQDKAAGSNQPQHF
>TRBJ2-1|few|TRBD2|TRBV14
TGTGCCAGCAGCCAATCCGGGACTAGCGGGAGGACCATACCAGGTTTTAAGGTCGATGAGCAGTTCTTC
CASSQSGTSGRTIPGFKVDEQFF
>TRBJ2-1|few|-|TRBV5-4
TGTGCCAGCAGCCGCGACAGCACCTACAATGAGCAGTTCTTC
CASSRDSTYNEQFF
>TRBJ2-2|-|-|TRBV4-3
TGCGCCAGCAGCCAAGTTCCTACCACCGGGGAGCTGTTTTTT
CASSQVPTTGELFF
>TRBJ1-1|-|-|TRBV27
TGTGCCAGCAGTTTATTTTACCGAGGGAACACTGAAGCTTTCTTT
CASSLFYRGNTEAFF
>TRBJ2-7|many|-|TRBV28
TGTGCCAGCAGTTTCCAATACCGAGAGCCCTCCTACGAGCAGTACTTC
CASSFQYREPSYEQYF
>TRBJ1-1|-|TRBD1|TRBV5-1
TGCGCCAGCAGCGCTCAGGGGGGGGACACTGAAGCTTTCTTT
CASSAQGGDTEAFF
>TRBJ2-2|few|-|TRBV18
TGTGCCAGCTCACCCAGGGCTGGGGAGCTGTTTTTT
CASSPRAGELFF
>TRBJ1-1|many|-|TRBV6-1
TGTGCCAGCAGGCCCGGGACGGTGAACACTGAAGCTTTCTTT
CASRPGTVNTEAFF
>TRBJ2-3|many|TRBD2|TRBV2
TGTGCCATTTCTAGCGGGAGAATAGATACGCAGTATTTT
CAISSGRIDTQYF
>TRBJ1-5|-|-|TRBV30
TGTGCCTGGAGACCCGCAGGCAGATATAGCAATCAGCCCCAGCATTTT
CAWRPAGRYSNQPQHF
>TRBJ1-2|few|TRBD1|TRBV5-1
TGCGCCAGCAGCCCGGGACAGGGGGCTGGCTACACCTTC
CASSPGQGAGYTF
>TRBJ2-1|-|TRBD2|TRBV3-1
TGTGCCAGCAGTACGACTAGCGGAAACTACAATGAGCAGTTCTTC
CASSTTSGNYNEQFF
>TRBJ2-7|many|TRBD1|TRBV28
TGTGCCAGCAGGACCGGGACAGGGATAATTGGGCAGTACTTC
CASRTGTGIIGQYF
>TRBJ2-7|once|-|TRBV29-1
TGCAGCGTTGTTTGGGCGGAACGCACCTACGAGCAGTACTTC
CSVVWAERTYEQYF
>TRBJ2-7|few|-|TRBV4-2
TGTGCCAGCAGCTCGGAAGATGAAGCGGAGGAACTTACCTACGAGCAGTACTTC
CASSSEDEAEELTYEQYF
>TRBJ2-3|few|TRBD2|TRBV7-9
TGTGCCAGCAGCACAAGGGGGACTAGCGATCGGGCAACAGATACGCAGTATTTT
CASSTRGTSDRATDTQYF
>TRBJ2-1|many|-|TRBV9
TGTGCCAGCAGCGTAGGCGCGAGCTCCTACAATGAGCAGTTCTTC
CASSVGASSYNEQFF
>TRBJ2-1|many|TRBD2|TRBV2
TGTGCCAGCAGTGATTTTCTGGGACTAGCGGGATCCTACAATGAGCAGTTCTTC
CASSDFLGLAGSYNEQFF
>TRBJ2-2|-|-|TRBV5-1
TGCGCCAGCAGCGACCATATTCCGAACACCGGGGAGCTGTTTTTT
CASSDHIPNTGELFF
>TRBJ2-5|many|-|TRBV9
TGTGCCAGCAGCCCTCGCCGGGGCAACCTGGGGGAGACCCAGTACTTC
CASSPRRGNLGETQYF
>TRBJ2-1|many|-|TRBV7-6
TGTGCCAGCAGCCCGTCTCAGGCATGGGAGAATGAGCAGTTCTTC
CASSPSQAWENEQFF
>TRBJ2-5|-|-|TRBV25-1
TGTGCCAGCAGTGATCGGGGAAAAGAGACCCAGTACTTC
CASSDRGKETQYF
>TRBJ2-7|many|TRBD1|TRBV5-1
TGCGCCAGCAGCCCGGGACAGGGGATGTACGAGCAGTACTTC
CASSPGQGMYEQYF
>TRBJ2-1|many|-|TRBV20-1
TGCAGTGCCCCCCCTACGCACTCCTACTCCTACAATGAGCAGTTCTTC
CSAPPTHSYSYNEQFF
>TRBJ1-2|-|-|TRBV11-2
TGTGCCAGCAGCTTAGAGGCGTCGGTTATCCATGGCTGCACCTTC
CASSLEASVIHGCTF
>TRBJ1-5|many|-|TRBV12-3/TRBV12-4
TGTGCCAGCAGTCCGGGAATGGGGCAGCCCCAGCATTTT
CASSPGMGQPQHF
>TRBJ2-1|-|TRBD2|TRBV19
TGTGCCAGTAGTCAGGGACTAGCGGGAGTACATGAGCAGTTCTTC
CASSQGLAGVHEQFF
>TRBJ2-3|-|TRBD2|TRBV7-9
TGTGCCAGCAGCCCCAGGACTAGCGGGGCGGGGGGTCGCACGCAGTATTTT
CASSPRTSGAGGRTQYF
>TRBJ1-2|-|-|TRBV4-3
TGCGCCAGCAGCCAAGGGGGCCGTCCAGTTGAAGGCTACACCTTC
CASSQGGRPVEGYTF
>TRBJ1-1|many|-|TRBV30
TGTGCCTGGATAGAGGGGGACACTGAAGCTTTCTTT
CAWIEGDTEAFF
>TRBJ2-7|many|-|TRBV28
TGTGCCAGCAGTTCCCTTGCCAGTAAGTCCTACGAGCAGTACTTC
CASSSLASKSYEQYF
>TRBJ2-7|-|TRBD1|TRBV19
TGTGCCAGTACCAAGGGACAGGGAGCTCCCTACGAGCAGTACTTC
CASTKGQGAPYEQYF
>TRBJ2-1|many|TRBD2|TRBV28
TGTGCCAGCAGCTCAAATACGCAAGCGGGAGAGTTCAATGAGCAGTTCTTC
CASSSNTQAGEFNEQFF
>TRBJ2-2|few|TRBD1|TRBV20-1
TGCAGTGCTACTCCCTGGGGCAGGGGGTCGAACACCGGGGAGCTGTTTTTT
CSATPWGRGSNTGELFF
>TRBJ2-1|many|-|TRBV2
TGTGCCAGCAGTCCAGACCCGACCCCTAACCATGAGCAGTTCTTC
CASSPDPTPNHEQFF
>TRBJ2-5|many|-|TRBV7-6
TGTGCCAGCAGCCTTACTTGGGGGGTGGAGACCCAGTACTTC
CASSLTWGVETQYF
>TRBJ1-3|-|-|TRBV13
TGTGCCAGCAGCTCTATTGGCAGTTCTGGAAACACCATATATTTT
CASSSIGSSGNTIYF
>TRBJ1-2|many|TRBD1|TRBV7-9
TGTGCCAGCAGCTTAATCCCGGGACAGGGGTACTATGGCTACACCTTC
CASSLIPGQGYYGYTF
>TRBJ2-7|many|TRBD1|TRBV5-1
TGCGCCAGCAGCTTGGAAGGACAGGGGGCCGACGAGCAGTGCTTC
CASSLEGQGADEQCF
>TRBJ2-7|many|TRBD1|TRBV10-3
TGTGCCATCAGTGCACCGACAGGGGACGAGCAGTACTTC
CAISAPTGDEQYF
>TRBJ1-2|many|-|TRBV20-1
TGCAGTGCTCCTGACAACAACTATGGCTACACCTTC
CSAPDNNYGYTF
>TRBJ1-2|-|-|TRBV27
TGTGCCAGCAGTTTAACGGGTTGGGGAGATGGCTACACCTTC
CASSLTGWGDGYTF
>TRBJ2-5|many|-|TRBV28
TGTGCCAGCGCCTCAGGCGGAGTGGGAGAGACCCAGTACTTC
CASASGGVGETQYF
>TRBJ2-6|-|TRBD2|TRBV25-1
TGTGCCAGCAGTGGGTCCGGGACTAGATCTGGGGCCAACGTCCTGACTTTC
CASSGSGTRSGANVLTF
>TRBJ2-3|many|-|TRBV12-3/TRBV12-4
TGTGCCAGCAGTTTCGGGGGACGGACTGACACAGATACGCAGTATTTT
CASSFGGRTDTDTQYF
>TRBJ2-7|many|-|TRBV28
TGTGCCAGCAGTTTAGGGGGGAGCGACGAGCAGTACTTC
CASSLGGSDEQYF
>TRBJ2-1|many|TRBD2|TRBV7-9
TGTGCCAGCAGCTTAGCAAGCGGGGAGTACAATGAGCAGTTCTTC
CASSLASGEYNEQFF